This T cell receptor (beta chain) is from a study of T cell responses to AZD1222 COVID-19 vaccine. General observations from the study: Unmutated variant regions are reportedly the target of nearly half of TCRs that are spike-specific. In a largely white British group with more females than males, clonal diversity was possibly underestimated. Dominant at 160-218 and 743-854, vaccine-associated CD4 TCRs also spanned spike.

Trimming removed 4 bases from V and 9 bases from J; junction bases left unmatched: 16. Germline values: CDR1 SGHTS, CDR2 YDEGEE. The CDR3 consists of 16 residues. Clones were sequenced by immunoSEQ multiplex PCR, and TCRdb holds only the in-frame ones, with some missing. The sample contains 85,000 to 120,000 clones, about 90% of which appear only once. Worth noting for this clone: Its target is not known.

This sequence originates from an adult who received the AZD1222 COVID-19 vaccine. This sequence joins TRBV5-8 and TRBJ2-1; 7 bases are shared with TRBD1. The sequencing used peripheral blood, collected 28 days after the second AZD1222 dose. The CDR3 bases are TGTGCCAGCAGCCCGTACCGGGACAGTATCTTCGGTGAGCAGTTCTTC. Translating it yields CASSPYRDSIFGEQFF.